This T cell receptor beta chain is drawn from a study of vaccination effects on CD4 cells after COVID-19. Study-wide context: All participants had two doses of either the BNT162b2 or mRNA-1273 vaccine.

General observations from the study: Marked clonal contraction of both clone types appeared late after vaccination. There was only 1 of 255 vaccine-induced clones in healthy vaccinees that cross-reacted with common cold coronaviruses.

Antigen-specific CD4+ T cells were expanded with viral peptide pools in the ViraFEST assay before sequencing. When ten to eleven days of culture had elapsed, CD4+ T cells were isolated. Testing of the vaccine recipients showed negative nucleocapsid antibodies and no prior SARS-CoV-2 infection. They grew approximately 2.1 million PBMC in each well, adding 7.5 to 10 IU/ml IL-2 and about 10 ug/ml peptides. Using immunoSEQ multiplex PCR, the repertoire was profiled, and TCRdb retains in-frame clones only, with some absent. The sample contains over 45,000 clones, more than 60% of which appear only once. As concerns this clone: Its antigen is still unknown.

The V gene end was trimmed by 8 bases and the J gene end by 8 bases; junction bases not matched to a gene: 10. This CDR3 region has 13 residues. V usage is TRBV12-3 or TRBV12-4 and J usage is TRBJ1-2, with TRBD1 matching 8 bases. The material sequenced was CD4+ T cells from PBMCs cultured with SARS-CoV-2 spike peptides, taken before COVID-19 vaccination. This sequence originates from a human donor who received a COVID-19 vaccine. The CDR3 loop is CASGPQGAGGYTF. The CDR3 bases are TGTGCCAGCGGACCGCAGGGGGCGGGAGGCTACACCTTC.